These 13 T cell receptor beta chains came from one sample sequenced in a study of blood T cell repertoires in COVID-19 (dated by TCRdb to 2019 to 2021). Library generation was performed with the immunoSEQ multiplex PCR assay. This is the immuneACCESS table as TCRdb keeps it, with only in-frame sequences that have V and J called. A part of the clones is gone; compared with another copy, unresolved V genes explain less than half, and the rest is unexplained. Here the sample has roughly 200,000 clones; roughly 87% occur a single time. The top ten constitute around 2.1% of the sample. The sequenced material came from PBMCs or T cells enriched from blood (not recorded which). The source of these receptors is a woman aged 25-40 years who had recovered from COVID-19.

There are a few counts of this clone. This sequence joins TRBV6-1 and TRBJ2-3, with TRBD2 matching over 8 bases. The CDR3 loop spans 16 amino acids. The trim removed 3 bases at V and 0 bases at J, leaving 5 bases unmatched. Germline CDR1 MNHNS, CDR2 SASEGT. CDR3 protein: CASSDPAGVSTDTQYF. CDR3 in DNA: TGTGCCAGCAGTGACCCAGCGGGAGTGAGCACAGATACGCAGTATTTT.

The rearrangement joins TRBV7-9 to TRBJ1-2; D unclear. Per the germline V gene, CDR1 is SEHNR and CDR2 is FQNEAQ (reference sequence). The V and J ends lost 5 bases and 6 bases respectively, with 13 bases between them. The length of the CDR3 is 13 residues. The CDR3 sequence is CASSPPTTNGYTF. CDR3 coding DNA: TGTGCCAGCAGCCCCCCCACTACTAATGGCTACACCTTC.

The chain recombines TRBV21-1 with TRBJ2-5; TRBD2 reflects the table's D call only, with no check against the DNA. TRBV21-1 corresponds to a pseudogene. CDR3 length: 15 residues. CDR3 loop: CASNKAGGDQETQYF. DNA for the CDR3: TGTGCCAGCAACAAGGCCGGGGGAGACCAAGAGACCCAGTACTTC.

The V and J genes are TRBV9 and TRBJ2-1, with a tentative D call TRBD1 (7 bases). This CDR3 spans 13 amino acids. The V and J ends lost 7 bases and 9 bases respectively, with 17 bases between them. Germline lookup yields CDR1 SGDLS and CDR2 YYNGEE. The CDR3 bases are TGTGCCAGCGGAGGGGGCCAAATTAGTGAGCAGTTCTTC. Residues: CASGGGQISEQFF.

Here the CDR3 reads CASSERTGAGYTF. CDR3 nucleotide sequence: TGTGCCAGCAGTGAACGGACAGGGGCTGGCTACACCTTC. The chain employs TRBV25-1 and TRBJ1-2, with 9 nucleotides matching TRBD1. The germline gives CDR1 MGHDK, CDR2 SYGVNS. This CDR3 spans 13 amino acids. With V trimmed by 2 bases and J by 7 bases, 2 bases remained unmatched.

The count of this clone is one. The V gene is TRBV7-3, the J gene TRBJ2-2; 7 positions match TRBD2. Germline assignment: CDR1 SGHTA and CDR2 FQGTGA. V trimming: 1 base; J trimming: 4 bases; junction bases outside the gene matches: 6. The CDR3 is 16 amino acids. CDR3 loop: CASSLNGGGGTGELFF. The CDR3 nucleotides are TGTGCCAGCAGCTTAAATGGCGGGGGTGGCACCGGGGAGCTGTTTTTT.

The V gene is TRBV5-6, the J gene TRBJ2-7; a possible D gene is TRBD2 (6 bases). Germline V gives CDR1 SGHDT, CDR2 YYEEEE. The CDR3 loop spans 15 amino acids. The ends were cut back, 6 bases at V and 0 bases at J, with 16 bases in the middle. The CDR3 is CASTGISGFSYEQYF. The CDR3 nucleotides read TGTGCCAGCACCGGGATTAGCGGATTCTCCTACGAGCAGTACTTC.

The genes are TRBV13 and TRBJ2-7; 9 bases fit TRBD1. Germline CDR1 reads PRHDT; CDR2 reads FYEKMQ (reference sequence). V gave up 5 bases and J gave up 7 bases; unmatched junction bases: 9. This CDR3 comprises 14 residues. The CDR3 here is CASSQEDRGREQYF. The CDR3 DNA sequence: TGTGCCAGCAGCCAAGAGGACAGGGGTCGTGAGCAGTACTTC.

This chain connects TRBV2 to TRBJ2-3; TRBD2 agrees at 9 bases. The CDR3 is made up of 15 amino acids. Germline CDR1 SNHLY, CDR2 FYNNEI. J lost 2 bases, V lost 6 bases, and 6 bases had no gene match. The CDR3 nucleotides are TGTGCCAGCAGACTGAGCGGGGGGCCCACAGATACGCAGTATTTT. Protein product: CASRLSGGPTDTQYF.

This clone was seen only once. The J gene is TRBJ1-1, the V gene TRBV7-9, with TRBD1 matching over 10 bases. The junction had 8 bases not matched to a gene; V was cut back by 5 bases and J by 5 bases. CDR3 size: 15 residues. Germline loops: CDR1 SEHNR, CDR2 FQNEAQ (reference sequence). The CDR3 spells CASSGGTGARTEAFF. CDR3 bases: TGTGCCAGCAGCGGGGGGACAGGGGCTAGGACTGAAGCTTTCTTT.

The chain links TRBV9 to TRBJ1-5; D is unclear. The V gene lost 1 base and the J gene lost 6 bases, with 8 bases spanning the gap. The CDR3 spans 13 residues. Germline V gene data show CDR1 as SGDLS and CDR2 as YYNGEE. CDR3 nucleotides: TGTGCCAGCAGCGTATCTCCCGGTCAGCCCCAGCATTTT. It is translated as CASSVSPGQPQHF. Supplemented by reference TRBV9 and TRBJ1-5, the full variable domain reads DSGVTQTPKHLITATGQRVTLRCSPRSGDLSVYWYQQSLDQGLQFLIQYYNGEERAKGNILERFSAQQFPDLHSELNLSSLELGDSALYFCASSVSPGQPQHFGDGTRLSIL.

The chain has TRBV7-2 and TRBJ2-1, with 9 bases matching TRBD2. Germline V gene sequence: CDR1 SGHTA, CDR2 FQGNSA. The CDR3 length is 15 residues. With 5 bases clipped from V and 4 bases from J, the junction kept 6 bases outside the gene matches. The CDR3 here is CASSLSLAGYNEQFF. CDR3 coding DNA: TGTGCCAGCAGCCTAAGCCTAGCGGGGTACAATGAGCAGTTCTTC.

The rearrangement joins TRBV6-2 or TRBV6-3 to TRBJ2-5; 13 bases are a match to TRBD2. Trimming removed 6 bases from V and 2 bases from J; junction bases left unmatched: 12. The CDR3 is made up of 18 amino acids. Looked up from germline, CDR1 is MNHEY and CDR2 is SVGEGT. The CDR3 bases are TGTGCCAGCAGCAACTCGGGACTAGCGGGATCTAAACAAGAGACCCAGTACTTC. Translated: CASSNSGLAGSKQETQYF.